This entry concerns a single T cell receptor (beta chain). This sample stems from a study of blood T cell repertoires in COVID-19. Study information: COVID-19 samples from acute and convalescent phases originated in the United States, Italy and Spain. The analysed material was cDNA or gDNA that came from T cells, B-cell-depleted T cells, or PBMCs.

Per the study methods: Nucleated cell number was recorded as an estimate derived from reference gene primer amplification. This table comes from immunoSEQ multiplex PCR, and its TCRdb copy is limited to in-frame clones, with some not included. V and J calls and clone size come straight from that table; D and trimming were deduced from the DNA. The table has approximately 150,000 clones, roughly 90% seen once. Germline values: CDR1 MNHEY, CDR2 SMNVEV (reference sequence). V lost 8 bases, J lost 6 bases, and 16 bases stayed unmatched. The length of the CDR3 is 17 residues. The J gene is TRBJ1-6, the V gene TRBV27, with 7 nucleotides matching TRBD1. The clonotype was recovered from a man in his 60s with active or convalescent COVID-19. The sample was peripheral blood. Here the CDR3 reads CASRTLPTGYGNSPLHF. The CDR3 DNA sequence: TGTGCCAGCCGAACATTACCGACAGGGTACGGTAATTCACCCCTCCACTTT.